Shown below are 2 T cell receptor beta chains from a single sample sequenced in a study of blood T cells in healthy people across ages. Primed by a sample-barcoded 5' primer and a J-beta primer mix, a second PCR proceeded for about 6 to 11 cycles. TCRdb analysed the 5' RACE reads with MiXCR anew, one entry per CDR3 protein. Altogether 1.5 million to 2 million distinct CDR3 sequences are present, 28% being singletons, with the ten largest covering roughly 8.2%. The sample comprised blood. The receptors here all came from a woman in her 30s in good health.

This clonotype was recorded a few times. The chain couples TRBV4-1 to TRBJ2-7, with 8 bases identical to TRBD1. The CDR3 spans 15 residues. CDR1 and CDR2 (germline): MGHRA, YSYEKL. With V trimmed by 1 base and J by 5 bases, 7 bases remained unmatched. CDR3 sequence: CASSQVAGGIDEQYF. The CDR3 DNA reads as TGCGCCAGCAGCCAAGTCGCAGGGGGCATCGACGAGCAGTACTTC.

The chain couples TRBV5-1 to TRBJ2-1; 10 bases match TRBD2. CDR1 is SGHRS, CDR2 YFSETQ, per germline. The CDR3 extends over 16 amino acids. Trimming took 3 bases from V and 0 from J; bases not matched to a gene: 3. Here the CDR3 reads CASSSLAGTSYNEQFF. CDR3 DNA sequence: TGCGCCAGCAGCTCACTAGCGGGGACCTCCTACAATGAGCAGTTCTTC.